The next 28 T cell receptor beta chains were all read from a single sample in a study of cytomegalovirus exposure and HLA in healthy donors. Repertoires were generated with immunoSEQ multiplex PCR, while TCRdb's copy carries only in-frame clones and drops some. This table has roughly 120,000 clones, roughly 88% appearing once. Sequenced material: PBMCs. The receptor set was obtained from a woman in her twenties or thirties in good health and CMV-seropositive.

This chain joins TRBV5-4 and TRBJ1-3, with D unclear. V was clipped by 0 bases and J by 4 bases, with 8 bases between them. CDR1 and CDR2 (germline): SGHNT, YYREEE (reference sequence). The CDR3 runs to 14 residues. The CDR3 sequence is CASSLEMAGNTIYF. CDR3 bases: TGTGCCAGCAGCTTGGAAATGGCCGGAAACACCATATATTTT.

This sequence joins TRBV28 and TRBJ1-5, with a possible D match to TRBD1 (6 bases). Germline values: CDR1 MDHEN, CDR2 SYDVKM. The length of the CDR3 is 16 residues. Trimming left V 6 bases short and J 7 bases short, with 22 bases between. The CDR3 loop is CASSPHGGSQGQPQHF. CDR3 nucleotides: TGTGCCAGCAGCCCACACGGAGGTTCCCAGGGGCAGCCCCAGCATTTT.

Comment on this clone: Sequence at one end of the junction differs from germline and may be a read error. The chain carries TRBV6-1 and TRBJ1-1; 7 nucleotides align to TRBD1. The germline V gene has CDR1 MNHNS and CDR2 SASEGT. CDR3 length: 15 amino acids. The CDR3 DNA is TGTGCCAGCAGACTTTTGACAGGGCTGAACGCTGAAGCTTTCTTT. Protein sequence: CASRLLTGLNAEAFF.

The rearrangement joins TRBV13 to TRBJ2-2; TRBD2 matches 10 bases. After removal of 3 bases from V and 7 bases from J, the junction contained 5 bases not matched to a gene. This CDR3 comprises 15 residues. The germline V gene encodes CDR1 PRHDT and CDR2 FYEKMQ (reference sequence). Here the CDR3 DNA reads TGTGCCAGCAGCTTCCTAGCGGGAGCGATCGGGGAGCTGTTTTTT. Protein sequence: CASSFLAGAIGELFF.

This clone was picked up one time. The V call is TRBV25-1, the J call TRBJ2-3, with a tentative D call TRBD2 (5 bases). Germline V gives CDR1 MGHDK, CDR2 SYGVNS. The CDR3 totals 12 residues. Trimming stripped 1 base from V and 9 bases from J, with 8 bases between. The CDR3 region is CASSESTGTQYF. The CDR3, as DNA: TGTGCCAGCAGTGAATCTACGGGGACGCAGTATTTT.

The V gene is TRBV7-3, the J gene TRBJ2-3; TRBD1 might be the D (7 bases). There are 16 residues in the CDR3. The germline V and J ends were trimmed by 5 bases and 0 bases, with 15 bases remaining between them. Germline V gene sequence: CDR1 SGHTA, CDR2 FQGTGA. CDR3 sequence: CASSPGDSPSTDTQYF. CDR3 DNA sequence: TGTGCCAGCAGCCCGGGGGACAGTCCAAGCACAGATACGCAGTATTTT.

This sequence joins TRBV15 and TRBJ1-5, with D possibly being TRBD1 (6 bases). Germline values: CDR1 LNHNV, CDR2 YYDKDF (reference sequence). The V end was cut by 6 bases, the J end by 2 bases, with 26 bases between. CDR3 length equals 19 residues. The CDR3 bases are TGTGCCACCAGACGTATACTCCTCGTGCCGGGGGGCGGCAATCAGCCCCAGCATTTT. The encoded protein is CATRRILLVPGGGNQPQHF.

The chain links TRBV27 to TRBJ2-7; 7 positions agree with TRBD2. The CDR3 is 13 residues long. CDR1 is MNHEY and CDR2 is SMNVEV in the germline V gene (reference sequence). Trimming took 8 bases from V and 0 from J; bases not matched to a gene: 4. CDR3 DNA: TGTGCCAGCGGGAGGGGTGGCTCCTACGAGCAGTACTTC. Its protein product is CASGRGGSYEQYF.

This chain's CDR3 is CASTDGIHMNTEAFF. The CDR3 region has the DNA TGTGCCAGCACCGACGGGATACACATGAACACTGAAGCTTTCTTT. The chain combines TRBV5-6 with TRBJ1-1; D is undetermined. Germline-derived CDR1 and CDR2 are SGHDT and YYEEEE. V shed 6 bases and J shed 0 bases, with 15 bases lying between them. This CDR3 has 15 residues.

The chain uses TRBV30 and TRBJ1-1, with D unresolved. The V and J ends lost 4 bases and 6 bases respectively, with 9 bases between them. Germline V lookup: CDR1 GTSNPN, CDR2 SVGIG (reference sequence). The CDR3 is made up of 11 amino acids. Here the CDR3 DNA reads TGTGCCTGGATGAGGGCGGCTGAAGCTTTCTTT. It is translated as CAWMRAAEAFF.

V usage is TRBV4-1 and J usage is TRBJ2-7; D might be TRBD2 (5 bases). CDR1 and CDR2 from the germline V gene are MGHRA and YSYEKL. This CDR3 region has 16 residues. Between the trimmed V and J ends, which lost 4 bases and 0 bases, there was a span of 16 bases. The CDR3 here is CASSRRLTESSYEQYF. In DNA form, the CDR3 reads TGCGCCAGCAGCCGACGACTAACCGAGTCCTCCTACGAGCAGTACTTC.

V usage is TRBV27 and J usage is TRBJ2-7, with 7 bases identical to TRBD2. CDR3 size: 15 residues. The germline V gene has CDR1 MNHEY and CDR2 SMNVEV (reference sequence). V lost 0 bases, J lost 2 bases, and 4 bases stayed unmatched. The CDR3 bases are TGTGCCAGCAGTTTATCGCAGGCGGGAGCCTACGAGCAGTACTTC. Its protein product is CASSLSQAGAYEQYF.

CDR3: CASSPNQGGSGETQYF. The CDR3 DNA reads TGTGCCAGCTCCCCCAATCAAGGCGGTTCGGGAGAGACCCAGTACTTC. V gene TRBV18 combines with J gene TRBJ2-5; D is unresolved. Germline CDR1 reads KGHSH; CDR2 reads LQKENI. This CDR3 has 16 amino acids. V dropped 6 bases and J dropped 4 bases, with 21 bases sitting between them.

In its sample, this clone was seen once. The genes are TRBV5-6 and TRBJ1-2, with TRBD1 identical over 10 bases. The CDR3 runs 13 residues. Per germline, CDR1 SGHDT and CDR2 YYEEEE. With V trimmed by 5 bases and J by 8 bases, 6 bases remained unmatched. The CDR3 sequence: CASSTGTGEGYTF. CDR3 nucleotides: TGTGCCAGCAGTACCGGGACAGGGGAAGGCTACACCTTC. Full variable domain (rest looked up from reference TRBV5-6 and TRBJ1-2): DAGVTQSPTHLIKTRGQQVTLRCSPKSGHDTVSWYQQALGQGPQFIFQYYEEEERQRGNFPDRFSGHQFPNYSSELNVNALLLGDSALYLCASSTGTGEGYTFGSGTRLTVV.

The chain employs TRBV7-6 and TRBJ2-2; 9 nucleotides line up with TRBD1. V trimming: 5 bases; J trimming: 7 bases; junction bases outside the gene matches: 8. Germline lookup yields CDR1 SGHVS and CDR2 FNYEAQ. The CDR3 sequence is 15 residues long. CDR3 sequence reads: CASSPSGTGFGELFF. The CDR3 region has the DNA TGTGCCAGCAGCCCGTCCGGGACAGGGTTCGGGGAGCTGTTTTTT.

This chain joins TRBV30 and TRBJ1-5; D is ambiguous. The CDR3 sequence is 15 residues long. The V gene lost 2 bases and the J gene lost 2 bases, with 13 bases spanning the gap. Germline V CDR1 and CDR2: GTSNPN, SVGIG (reference sequence). The CDR3 is CAWSISSTGNQPQHF. The CDR3, as DNA: TGTGCCTGGAGTATTAGCTCTACTGGCAATCAGCCCCAGCATTTT.

V and J are TRBV6-5 and TRBJ2-1; 7 bases agree with TRBD2. The germline CDR1 and CDR2 sequences are MNHEY and SVGAGI. The ends lost 6 bases at V and 7 bases at J; junction bases unmatched: 3. This CDR3 contains 12 residues. The CDR3 nucleotides are TGTGCCAGCAGACCGCGGGGGAATGAGCAGTTCTTC. This gives the protein CASRPRGNEQFF.

This chain connects TRBV2 to TRBJ2-1; D may be TRBD2 (5 bases). CDR1 SNHLY and CDR2 FYNNEI come from the germline V gene. Trimming pared 8 bases from V and 0 bases from J, leaving 17 bases between. The CDR3 covers 16 residues. As DNA, the CDR3 is TGTGCCAGCCCCGAAGGGAGTATAAGCTCCTACAATGAGCAGTTCTTC. It yields the protein CASPEGSISSYNEQFF.

The chain carries TRBV6-5 and TRBJ1-2; no clear D gene. V gave up 0 bases and J gave up 3 bases, with 8 bases separating them. Germline V gives CDR1 MNHEY, CDR2 SVGAGI. The CDR3 covers 14 residues. CDR3 DNA: TGTGCCAGCAGTTACTCGCGGGGTTACTATGGCTACACCTTC. Translation: CASSYSRGYYGYTF.

The rearrangement joins TRBV5-1 to TRBJ1-1, with TRBD1 matching 8 bases. Germline loops: CDR1 SGHRS, CDR2 YFSETQ. J gave up 11 bases and V 2 bases, and 5 bases lay outside the gene matches. The CDR3 is 12 amino acids. The CDR3 DNA is TGCGCCAGCAGCTTACAGGGGGTCGGGGCTTTCTTT. Translated, it gives CASSLQGVGAFF.

The V and J genes are TRBV2 and TRBJ2-5, with D possibly TRBD1 on 5 matching bases. The V gene's germline CDR1 is SNHLY and CDR2 FYNNEI. The CDR3 loop spans 15 amino acids. Between the trimmed V and J ends, which lost 4 bases and 5 bases, there was a span of 17 bases. The CDR3 DNA sequence: TGTGCCAGCAGTGTTTGGGGCAGGCCCAAGGAGACCCAGTACTTC. Translated: CASSVWGRPKETQYF.

The gene calls are TRBV18 and TRBJ2-1, with a possible D match to TRBD2 (6 bases). V was clipped by 1 base and J by 2 bases, with 12 bases between them. CDR3 length: 16 residues. CDR1 is KGHSH and CDR2 is LQKENI in the germline V gene. The CDR3 loop is CASSPRGGYTYNEQFF. The CDR3 DNA reads as TGTGCCAGCTCACCACGAGGAGGGTATACCTACAATGAGCAGTTCTTC.

This clone has more than one count but fewer than ten. This chain uses TRBV6-1 with TRBJ2-7; TRBD1 might be the D (6 bases). V was trimmed by 6 bases and J by 5 bases, leaving 17 bases between them. Looked up from germline, CDR1 is MNHNS and CDR2 is SASEGT. This CDR3 has 14 amino acids. The CDR3: CASSVGQQKDEQYF. CDR3 bases: TGTGCCAGCAGCGTTGGACAGCAAAAGGACGAGCAGTACTTC.

This rearrangement joins TRBV25-1 to TRBJ2-6; the D gene is possibly TRBD1 (6 bases). Germline values: CDR1 MGHDK, CDR2 SYGVNS. The CDR3 totals 15 residues. V dropped 6 bases and J dropped 0 bases, with 9 bases sitting between them. CDR3 sequence (DNA): TGTGCCAGCAGGGACAGCGGCTCTGGGGCCAACGTCCTGACTTTC. Translated, it gives CASRDSGSGANVLTF.

This chain uses TRBV7-3 with TRBJ1-1; TRBD1 matches at 7 bases. Looked up from germline, CDR1 is SGHTA and CDR2 is FQGTGA. J gave up 0 bases and V 5 bases, and 3 bases lay outside the gene matches. CDR3 length equals 14 residues. For the CDR3, the DNA is TGTGCCAGCAGCCCGGGACAGCTGAACACTGAAGCTTTCTTT. This encodes CASSPGQLNTEAFF. Full variable domain (outside the CDR3, taken from reference TRBV7-3 and TRBJ1-1): GAGVSQTPSNKVTEKGKYVELRCDPISGHTALYWYRQSLGQGPEFLIYFQGTGAADDSGLPNDRFFAVRPEGSVSTLKIQRTERGDSAVYLCASSPGQLNTEAFFGQGTRLTVV.

The chain couples TRBV11-2 to TRBJ2-1; a possible D gene is TRBD2 (5 bases). This CDR3 contains 15 residues. Trimming pared 3 bases from V and 7 bases from J, leaving 16 bases between. Germline V gene data show CDR1 as SGHAT and CDR2 as FQNNGV. CDR3 protein: CASSLGGVARNEQFF. Here the CDR3 DNA reads TGTGCCAGCAGCTTGGGCGGTGTAGCGAGAAATGAGCAGTTCTTC. The complete variable domain, with remaining parts taken from reference TRBV11-2 and TRBJ2-1, reads EAGVAQSPRYKIIEKRQSVAFWCNPISGHATLYWYQQILGQGPKLLIQFQNNGVVDDSQLPKDRFSAERLKGVDSTLKIQPAKLEDSAVYLCASSLGGVARNEQFFGPGTRLTVL.

The chain uses TRBV4-2 and TRBJ2-5; the match to TRBD2 covers 11 bases. The CDR3 extends over 17 amino acids. With V trimmed by 0 bases and J by 5 bases, 8 bases remained unmatched. Looked up from germline, CDR1 is LGHNA and CDR2 is YNFKEQ. CDR3 region: CASSQEFSGRAGETQYF. The CDR3 bases are TGTGCCAGCAGCCAAGAATTTAGCGGGAGGGCCGGGGAGACCCAGTACTTC.

This clone was seen a handful of times. The chain recombines TRBV5-6 with TRBJ2-7; no definite D call. V dropped 3 bases and J dropped 2 bases, with 3 bases sitting between them. CDR1 is SGHDT and CDR2 is YYEEEE in the germline V gene. This CDR3 region has 11 residues. The CDR3 nucleotides are TGTGCCAGCAGCTCTGCCTACGAGCAGTACTTC. Translating gives CASSSAYEQYF.